The 27 T cell receptor beta chains below were found in one sample sequenced in a study of shared clonotypes between healthy human individuals. Naive CD8 cells comprised CD45RO-negative, CCR7-positively selected cells, excluding terminally differentiated effector memory CD45RA+ cells. TCRdb's copy holds only in-frame clones and misses some; the assay was immunoSEQ multiplex PCR. This table has a few million clones, around 95% appearing once. The sequencing input was naive CD8+ T cells from PBMCs. Receptors were obtained from a man aged 18-30 years in good health. Some clones in this sample may be carry-over from other donors' samples.

The chain has TRBV15 and TRBJ2-5; the match to TRBD2 covers 13 bases. The V and J ends lost 2 bases and 5 bases, in that order; junction bases with no gene match: 8. The CDR3 totals 17 residues. Germline CDR1 is LNHNV and CDR2 is YYDKDF (reference sequence). The CDR3 nucleotides are TGTGCCACCAGCAGATCCCGGACTAGCGGGAGTCGGGAGACCCAGTACTTC. Its translation is CATSRSRTSGSRETQYF.

The chain couples TRBV9 to TRBJ2-7, with unresolved D. The V gene's germline CDR1 is SGDLS and CDR2 YYNGEE. This CDR3 spans 13 amino acids. Trimming took 0 bases from V and 5 from J, leaving 9 bases between them. CDR3 residues: CASSVAPQHEQYF. CDR3 DNA sequence: TGTGCCAGCAGCGTAGCCCCCCAGCACGAGCAGTACTTC.

This clone was seen only once. The chain combines TRBV6-5 with TRBJ2-3, with TRBD2 matching over 7 bases. Germline V gene sequence: CDR1 MNHEY, CDR2 SVGAGI. The CDR3 covers 16 residues. Trimming took 2 bases from V and 2 from J; bases not matched to a gene: 7. CDR3 protein: CASSYGAGRVTDTQYF. The CDR3, as DNA: TGTGCCAGCAGTTACGGAGCGGGAAGAGTCACAGATACGCAGTATTTT.

This clone showed up just a few times. The CDR3 reads CACRGPNTEAFF. As DNA, the CDR3 is TGTGCCTGCAGGGGACCGAACACTGAAGCTTTCTTT. This chain links TRBV19 with TRBJ1-1, with D possibly being TRBD1 (6 bases). This CDR3 comprises 12 residues. Germline CDR1 is LNHDA and CDR2 is SQIVND (reference sequence). V lost 11 bases to trimming and J lost 1 base, with 11 bases between them.

V usage is TRBV7-6 and J usage is TRBJ2-7; either TRBD1 or TRBD2 may supply D (5 bases each). CDR1 and CDR2 (germline): SGHVS, FNYEAQ. Trimming stripped 3 bases from V and 6 bases from J, with 15 bases between. This CDR3 is 14 amino acids long. CDR3 in amino acids: CASSFKGTTGEQYF. In nucleotides, the CDR3 is TGTGCCAGCAGCTTTAAAGGGACCACCGGCGAGCAGTACTTC.

The chain links TRBV9 to TRBJ2-7, with D perhaps matching TRBD1 or TRBD2 (5 bases each). CDR3 length equals 16 residues. CDR1 and CDR2 (germline): SGDLS, YYNGEE. V lost 0 bases and J lost 0, with 13 bases in between. The CDR3 region is CASSVGVSGASYEQYF. In nucleotides, the CDR3 is TGTGCCAGCAGCGTAGGAGTCTCCGGGGCCTCCTACGAGCAGTACTTC.

The chain has TRBV7-9 and TRBJ2-7, with 8 bases lining up with TRBD1. The CDR3 has 15 amino acids. Germline trimming cut 2 bases from V and 3 bases from J; bases unmatched to any gene: 6. CDR1 SEHNR and CDR2 FQNEAQ come from the germline V gene (reference sequence). Here the CDR3 reads CASSLPDGTGYEQYF. In DNA form, the CDR3 reads TGTGCCAGCAGCTTACCCGACGGGACAGGCTACGAGCAGTACTTC.

The rearrangement links TRBV7-8 to TRBJ2-7; possibly TRBD2 for D (6 bases). The V and J ends lost 0 bases and 2 bases respectively, with 14 bases between them. Germline lookup yields CDR1 SGHVS and CDR2 FQNEAQ. There are 16 residues in the CDR3. This chain's CDR3 is CASSLAVSGRPYEQYF. As DNA, the CDR3 is TGTGCCAGCAGCTTAGCTGTGTCAGGGAGGCCCTACGAGCAGTACTTC.

V and J are TRBV7-9 and TRBJ1-4, with D perhaps matching TRBD1 (5 bases). The V gene's germline CDR1 is SEHNR and CDR2 FQNEAQ (reference sequence). The CDR3 has 14 amino acids. The V end was cut by 6 bases, the J end by 5 bases, with 13 bases between. The CDR3 sequence: CASRYAGSNEKLFF. Here the CDR3 DNA reads TGTGCCAGCAGATACGCAGGGAGCAATGAAAAACTGTTTTTT.

J is TRBJ2-7 and V is TRBV19, with TRBD1 identical over 9 bases. CDR3 length equals 14 residues. V dropped 5 bases and J dropped 7; count of bases not matched to a gene: 9. CDR1 is LNHDA and CDR2 is SQIVND in the germline V gene (reference sequence). The CDR3: CASSALQGAGEQYF. The DNA for the CDR3 is TGTGCCAGTAGTGCCCTACAGGGGGCGGGAGAGCAGTACTTC.

The chain has TRBV9 and TRBJ1-2; D perhaps matches TRBD1 (5 bases). CDR3 length: 15 residues. The germline V gene encodes CDR1 SGDLS and CDR2 YYNGEE. Trimming removed 0 bases at V and 5 bases at J, with 14 bases between. DNA of the CDR3: TGTGCCAGCAGCGTAGTCCCTGAGGCAGGGTATGGCTACACCTTC. Protein product: CASSVVPEAGYGYTF.

As DNA, the CDR3 is TGCGCCAGCAGCTCACACAGGGGATTGAACACTGAAGCTTTCTTT. Encoded protein: CASSSHRGLNTEAFF. This chain uses TRBV5-1 with TRBJ1-1; 7 bases line up with TRBD1. The CDR3 runs to 15 residues. Germline V gene lookup returns CDR1 SGHRS and CDR2 YFSETQ. The J segment lost 0 bases and the V segment lost 3 bases, leaving 5 bases of the junction unmatched.

The sample holds a few counts of this clone. The chain has TRBV10-1 and TRBJ1-2; D unclear. The CDR3 is 14 amino acids. V was trimmed by 7 bases and J by 5 bases, leaving 17 bases between them. Per the germline V gene, CDR1 is WNHNN and CDR2 is SYGVQD (reference sequence). CDR3 in DNA: TGCGCCAGCACCGGGGAGTCAGGAAAGTATGGCTACACCTTC. Protein sequence: CASTGESGKYGYTF.

The chain employs TRBV15 and TRBJ1-1, with a weak D call TRBD1 (6 bases). The length of the CDR3 is 14 residues. Looked up from germline, CDR1 is LNHNV and CDR2 is YYDKDF (reference sequence). The ends were cut back, 3 bases at V and 0 bases at J, with 8 bases in the middle. CDR3 amino acids: CATSRGGMNTEAFF. CDR3 coding DNA: TGTGCCACCAGCAGGGGGGGCATGAACACTGAAGCTTTCTTT. Complete variable domain (other parts from reference TRBV15 and TRBJ1-1): DAMVIQNPRYQVTQFGKPVTLSCSQTLNHNVMYWYQQKSSQAPKLLFHYYDKDFNNEADTPDNFQSRRPNTSFCFLDIRSPGLGDTAMYLCATSRGGMNTEAFFGQGTRLTVV.

V usage is TRBV5-4 and J usage is TRBJ1-4; the D gene is possibly TRBD1 (5 bases). The germline gives CDR1 SGHNT, CDR2 YYREEE (reference sequence). The CDR3 covers 17 residues. V was clipped by 4 bases and J by 2 bases, with 18 bases between them. The CDR3 bases are TGTGCCAGCAGCGTAACAGGTTATCTAACGACTAATGAAAAACTGTTTTTT. This codes for CASSVTGYLTTNEKLFF.

V gene TRBV4-1 combines with J gene TRBJ2-7, with D perhaps given as TRBD1 or TRBD2 (5 bases each). Trimming removed 0 bases from V and 1 base from J, with 10 bases in between. The CDR3 extends over 15 amino acids. In germline, CDR1 is MGHRA, CDR2 YSYEKL. The CDR3 reads CASSQEDGASYEQYF. CDR3 DNA sequence: TGCGCCAGCAGCCAAGAAGACGGGGCTTCCTACGAGCAGTACTTC.

The chain carries TRBV28 and TRBJ1-1, with D perhaps TRBD1 (6 bases). Trimming pared 6 bases from V and 8 bases from J, leaving 16 bases between. Germline CDR1 MDHEN, CDR2 SYDVKM. The CDR3 consists of 13 residues. The CDR3 reads CASRPLDRREAFF. Written as DNA, the CDR3 is TGTGCCAGCAGACCTCTTGACAGGCGCGAAGCTTTCTTT.

The V and J genes are TRBV5-1 and TRBJ2-1; D may be TRBD2 (6 bases). V lost 4 bases and J lost 2, with 16 bases in between. The CDR3 has 16 residues. In germline, CDR1 is SGHRS, CDR2 YFSETQ. The CDR3 loop reads CASSPRLERAYNEQFF. The CDR3 nucleotides are TGCGCCAGCAGCCCACGGTTGGAGCGGGCCTACAATGAGCAGTTCTTC.

The rearrangement links TRBV19 to TRBJ1-1, with D hard to call. The CDR3 runs to 13 residues. V lost 3 bases, J lost 8 bases, and 13 bases lay in between. Germline CDR1 reads LNHDA; CDR2 reads SQIVND (reference sequence). The CDR3 here is CASSIKAGREAFF. CDR3 sequence (DNA): TGTGCCAGTAGTATTAAGGCAGGCCGGGAAGCTTTCTTT.

This chain connects TRBV15 to TRBJ2-7, with TRBD2 matching over 8 bases. The CDR3 runs 15 residues. V gave up 5 bases and J gave up 2 bases; unmatched junction bases: 8. Looked up from germline, CDR1 is LNHNV and CDR2 is YYDKDF (reference sequence). CDR3 DNA: TGTGCCACCAGCGGAGGAGCGGGAGCCCCCTACGAGCAGTACTTC. This gives the protein CATSGGAGAPYEQYF.

The chain couples TRBV27 to TRBJ1-1, with D unclear. Deletions cut 3 bases from V and 1 base from J, with 9 bases between. The V gene's germline CDR1 is MNHEY and CDR2 SMNVEV (reference sequence). This CDR3 is built from 14 residues. This CDR3 is CASSFRSQNTEAFF. CDR3 nucleotides: TGTGCCAGCAGTTTCCGGAGCCAGAACACTGAAGCTTTCTTT.

V gene TRBV29-1 combines with J gene TRBJ1-2; possibly TRBD1 for D (5 bases). This CDR3 contains 14 residues. Germline V CDR1 and CDR2: SQVTM, ANQGSEA. V shed 2 bases and J shed 8 bases, with 18 bases lying between them. Written as DNA, the CDR3 is TGCAGCGTTGAATGGGACGCAAACCGAGAGGGCTACACCTTC. This encodes CSVEWDANREGYTF.

The rearrangement uses TRBV6-1 and TRBJ2-7, with 8 bases fitting TRBD2. Germline CDR1 is MNHNS and CDR2 is SASEGT. Trimming at V came to 1 base and at J to 6 bases, leaving 11 bases not matched to a gene. This CDR3 region has 16 residues. Here the CDR3 reads CASSEGPGGRFREQYF. In DNA, the CDR3 is TGTGCCAGCAGTGAAGGGCCGGGGGGGCGTTTCCGCGAGCAGTACTTC.

Here the CDR3 DNA reads TGTGCCAGCCACCTCGCCGCCCCGCCGTGGACCCAGTACTTC. Its translation: CASHLAAPPWTQYF. The chain carries TRBV7-9 and TRBJ2-5; D unresolved. Germline lookup yields CDR1 SEHNR and CDR2 FQNEAQ (reference sequence). V dropped 8 bases and J dropped 7 bases, with 20 bases sitting between them. The CDR3 is made up of 14 amino acids. The whole variable domain, filled in from reference TRBV7-9 and TRBJ2-5, reads DTGVSQNPRHKITKRGQNVTFRCDPISEHNRLYWYRQTLGQGPEFLTYFQNEAQLEKSRLLSDRFSAERPKGSFSTLEIQRTEQGDSAMYLCASHLAAPPWTQYFGPGTRLLVL.

This sequence joins TRBV7-2 and TRBJ2-1; D call uncertain. CDR1 and CDR2 (germline): SGHTA, FQGNSA. V dropped 5 bases and J dropped 3 bases, with 14 bases sitting between them. The CDR3 covers 15 residues. The chain's CDR3 is CASSTLVRFYNEQFF. The DNA of the CDR3 is TGTGCCAGCAGCACACTCGTCAGGTTCTACAATGAGCAGTTCTTC.

The rearrangement joins TRBV10-2 to TRBJ2-3; 10 bases match TRBD2. Trimming at V came to 5 bases and at J to 0 bases, leaving 2 bases not matched to a gene. The CDR3 contains 15 residues. From germline, CDR1 is WSHSY and CDR2 SAAADI. For the CDR3, the DNA is TGCGCCAGCAGTTGGACTAGCGGAAGCACAGATACGCAGTATTTT. Translation gives CASSWTSGSTDTQYF.

CDR3 nucleotides: TGTGCCAGCAGTTTGCTGCTGGGAGTGAACACTGAAGCTTTCTTT. Its protein is CASSLLLGVNTEAFF. J is TRBJ1-1 and V is TRBV27; D unresolved. V was pared by 3 bases and J by 0 bases, with 11 bases between. The CDR3 is 15 residues long. Germline lookup yields CDR1 MNHEY and CDR2 SMNVEV (reference sequence).